This TCR beta chain was recovered during a study of blood T cell repertoires in COVID-19. Study information: Acute and convalescent COVID-19 samples came from the United States, Italy and Spain.

Study processing details: Amplification from reference gene primers served as the basis for estimated nucleated cell counts. TCRdb's table, derived via immunoSEQ multiplex PCR, lists solely in-frame clones and lacks some. The V and J calls and clone size were taken over from that table, and D and trimming were inferred from the DNA. The sample holds more than 35,000 clones, roughly nine tenths seen once. The CDR3 sequence is 16 residues long. V dropped 6 bases and J dropped 7; count of bases not matched to a gene: 10. Looked up from germline, CDR1 is LGHDT and CDR2 is YNNKEL (reference sequence). V gene TRBV3-1 (or the pseudogene TRBV3-2) combines with J gene TRBJ2-1, with 12 bases identical to TRBD2. The specimen sequenced was peripheral blood. The origin of this receptor is a human donor in a cohort sampled during active COVID-19. CDR3 in DNA: TGTGCCAGCAGACAAAGGACTAGCGGGATAAAGAATGAGCAGTTCTTC. This codes for CASRQRTSGIKNEQFF.